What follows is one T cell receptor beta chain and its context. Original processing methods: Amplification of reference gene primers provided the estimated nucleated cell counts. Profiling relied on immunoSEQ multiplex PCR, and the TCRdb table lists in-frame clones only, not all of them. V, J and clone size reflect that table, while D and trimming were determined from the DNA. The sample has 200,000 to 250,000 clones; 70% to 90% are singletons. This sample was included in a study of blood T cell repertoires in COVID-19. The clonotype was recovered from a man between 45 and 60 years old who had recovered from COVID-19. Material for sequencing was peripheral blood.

CDR3 amino acids: CATSREPTEETQYF. The CDR3, as DNA: TGTGCCACCAGCAGAGAGCCTACAGAAGAGACCCAGTACTTC. This chain uses TRBV15 with TRBJ2-5, with D uncertain. The V end was cut by 0 bases, the J end by 3 bases, with 8 bases between. Per germline, CDR1 LNHNV and CDR2 YYDKDF (reference sequence). The CDR3 totals 14 residues.